The present TCR beta chain was sequenced within a study of blood T cell repertoires in COVID-19. Whole-study context: Samples of COVID-19 (acute and convalescent) were obtained from the United States, Italy and Spain.

In the source study's methods: Reference gene primer amplification gave estimated nucleated cell counts. Produced via immunoSEQ multiplex PCR; TCRdb's table is partial and in-frame only. D and trimming were read from the DNA, whereas the V and J calls and clone size are those reported in that table. The sample contains 300,000 to 350,000 clones, about 90% of which appear only once. Specimen: peripheral blood. The receptor comes from a woman between 18 and 30 years old who had recovered from COVID-19.

As DNA, the CDR3 is TGCGCCAGCAGCTTGTTCGCCGGGGGAATCGGCTCCTACGAGCAGTACGTC. It codes for CASSLFAGGIGSYEQYV. The gene calls are TRBV5-1 and TRBJ2-7; D may be TRBD2 (6 bases). CDR1 and CDR2 (germline): SGHRS, YFSETQ. The V and J ends lost 1 base and 0 bases respectively, with 17 bases between them. CDR3 length: 17 amino acids.